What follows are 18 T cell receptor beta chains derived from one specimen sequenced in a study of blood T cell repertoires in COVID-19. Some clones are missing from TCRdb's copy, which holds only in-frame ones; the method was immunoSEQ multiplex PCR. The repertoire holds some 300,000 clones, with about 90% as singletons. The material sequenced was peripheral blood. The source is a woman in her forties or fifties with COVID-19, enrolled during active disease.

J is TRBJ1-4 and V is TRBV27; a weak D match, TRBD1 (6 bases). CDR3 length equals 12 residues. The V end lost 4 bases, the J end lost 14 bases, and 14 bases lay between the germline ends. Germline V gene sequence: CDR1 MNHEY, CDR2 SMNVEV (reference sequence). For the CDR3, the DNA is TGTGCCAGCAGTTCCCAGGGGTTGGTGCTGTTTTTT. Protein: CASSSQGLVLFF. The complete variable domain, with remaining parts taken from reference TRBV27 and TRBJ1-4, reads EAQVTQNPRYLITVTGKKLTVTCSQNMNHEYMSWYRQDPGLGLRQIYYSMNVEVTDKGDVPEGYKVSRKEKRNFPLILESPSPNQTSLYFCASSSQGLVLFFGSGTQLSVL.

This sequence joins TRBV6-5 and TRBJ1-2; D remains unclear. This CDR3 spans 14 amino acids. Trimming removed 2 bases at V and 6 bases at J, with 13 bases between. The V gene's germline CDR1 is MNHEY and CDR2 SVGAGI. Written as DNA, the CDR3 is TGTGCCAGCAGTTACCCCCACCTAAGTAATGGCTACACCTTC. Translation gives CASSYPHLSNGYTF.

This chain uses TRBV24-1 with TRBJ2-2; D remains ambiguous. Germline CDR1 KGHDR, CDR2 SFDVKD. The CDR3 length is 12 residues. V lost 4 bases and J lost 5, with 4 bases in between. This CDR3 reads CATSDRTGELFF. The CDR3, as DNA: TGTGCCACCAGTGACCGGACCGGGGAGCTGTTTTTT.

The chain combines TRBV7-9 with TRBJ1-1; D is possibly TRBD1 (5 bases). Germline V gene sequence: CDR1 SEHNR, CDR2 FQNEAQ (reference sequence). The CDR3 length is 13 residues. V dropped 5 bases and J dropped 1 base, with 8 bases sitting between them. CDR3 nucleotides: TGTGCCAGCAGCCAACAGGAGAACACTGAAGCTTTCTTT. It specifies CASSQQENTEAFF.

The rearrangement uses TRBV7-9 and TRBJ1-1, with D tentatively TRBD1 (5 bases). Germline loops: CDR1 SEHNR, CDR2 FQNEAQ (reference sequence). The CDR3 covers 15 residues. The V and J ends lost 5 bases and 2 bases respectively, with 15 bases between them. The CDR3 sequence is CASSPSQGLNTEAFF. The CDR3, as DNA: TGTGCCAGCAGCCCGTCCCAGGGTCTAAACACTGAAGCTTTCTTT.

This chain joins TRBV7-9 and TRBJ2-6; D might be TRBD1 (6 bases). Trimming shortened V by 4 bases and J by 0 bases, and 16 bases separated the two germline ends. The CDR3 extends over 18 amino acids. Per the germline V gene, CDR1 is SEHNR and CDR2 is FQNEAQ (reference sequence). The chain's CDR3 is CASSSTGYRASGANVLTF. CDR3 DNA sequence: TGTGCCAGCAGCTCTACAGGGTACAGGGCCTCTGGGGCCAACGTCCTGACTTTC.

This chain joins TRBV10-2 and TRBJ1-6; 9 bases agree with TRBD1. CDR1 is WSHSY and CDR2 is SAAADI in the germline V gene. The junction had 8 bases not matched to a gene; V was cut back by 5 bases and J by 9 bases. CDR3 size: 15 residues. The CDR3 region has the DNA TGCGCCAGCAGTCTAGCGACAGGGGGAAGTTCACCCCTCCACTTT. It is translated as CASSLATGGSSPLHF.

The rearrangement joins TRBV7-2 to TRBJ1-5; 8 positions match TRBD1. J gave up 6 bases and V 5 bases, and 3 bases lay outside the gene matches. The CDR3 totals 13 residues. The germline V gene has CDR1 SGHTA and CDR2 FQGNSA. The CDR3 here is CASSGQGSQPQHF. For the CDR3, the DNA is TGTGCCAGCAGCGGACAGGGAAGTCAGCCCCAGCATTTT.

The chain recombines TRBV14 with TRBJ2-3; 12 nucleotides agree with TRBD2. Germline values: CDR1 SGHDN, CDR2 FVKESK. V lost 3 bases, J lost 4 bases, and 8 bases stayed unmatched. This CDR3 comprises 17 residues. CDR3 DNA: TGTGCCAGCAGCCAGCGCTCGACTAGCGGGAGATCAGATACGCAGTATTTT. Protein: CASSQRSTSGRSDTQYF.

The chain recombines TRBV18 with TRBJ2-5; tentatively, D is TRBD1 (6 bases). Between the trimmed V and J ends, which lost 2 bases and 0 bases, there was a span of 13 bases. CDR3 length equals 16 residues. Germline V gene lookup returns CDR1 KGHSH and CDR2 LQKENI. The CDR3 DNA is TGTGCCAGCTCACCAGACCGGGACACCTACCAAGAGACCCAGTACTTC. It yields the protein CASSPDRDTYQETQYF. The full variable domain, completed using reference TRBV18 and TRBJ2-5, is NAGVMQNPRHLVRRRGQEARLRCSPMKGHSHVYWYRQLPEEGLKFMVYLQKENIIDESGMPKERFSAEFPKEGPSILRIQQVVRGDSAAYFCASSPDRDTYQETQYFGPGTRLLVL.

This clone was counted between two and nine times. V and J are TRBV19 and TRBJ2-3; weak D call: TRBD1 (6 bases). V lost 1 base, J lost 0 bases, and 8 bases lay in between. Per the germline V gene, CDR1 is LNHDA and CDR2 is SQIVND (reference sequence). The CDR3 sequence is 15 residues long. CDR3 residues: CASSIGTASTDTQYF. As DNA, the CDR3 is TGTGCCAGTAGTATAGGGACAGCTAGCACAGATACGCAGTATTTT.

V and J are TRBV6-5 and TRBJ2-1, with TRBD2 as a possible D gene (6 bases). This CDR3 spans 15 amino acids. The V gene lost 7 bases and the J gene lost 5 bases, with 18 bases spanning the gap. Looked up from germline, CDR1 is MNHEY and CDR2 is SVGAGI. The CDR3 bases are TGTGCCAGCACCAGGCTAGCGAACCAGGACAATGAGCAGTTCTTC. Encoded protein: CASTRLANQDNEQFF.

The CDR3 here is CASRRGGSGNTIYF. The CDR3 DNA reads TGTGCCAGTAGACGAGGGGGCTCTGGAAACACCATATATTTT. This chain links TRBV19 with TRBJ1-3, with a tentative D call TRBD1 (6 bases). This CDR3 is built from 14 residues. With 6 bases removed from V and 0 bases from J, the gap between germline ends came to 9 bases. The V gene's germline CDR1 is LNHDA and CDR2 SQIVND (reference sequence).

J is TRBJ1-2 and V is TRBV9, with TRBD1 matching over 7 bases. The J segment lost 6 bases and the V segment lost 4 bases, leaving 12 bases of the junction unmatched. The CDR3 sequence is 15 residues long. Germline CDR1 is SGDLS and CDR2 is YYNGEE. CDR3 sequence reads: CASSPTAGTVDGYTF. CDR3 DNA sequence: TGTGCCAGCAGCCCAACGGCCGGGACAGTCGATGGCTACACCTTC.

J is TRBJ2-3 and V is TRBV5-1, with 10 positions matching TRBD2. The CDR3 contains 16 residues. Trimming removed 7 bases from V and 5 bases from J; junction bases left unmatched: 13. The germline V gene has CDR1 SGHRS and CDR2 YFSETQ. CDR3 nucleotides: TGCGCCAGCTCAAGGACTAGCGGCATCAGGAAAGATACGCAGTATTTT. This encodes CASSRTSGIRKDTQYF.

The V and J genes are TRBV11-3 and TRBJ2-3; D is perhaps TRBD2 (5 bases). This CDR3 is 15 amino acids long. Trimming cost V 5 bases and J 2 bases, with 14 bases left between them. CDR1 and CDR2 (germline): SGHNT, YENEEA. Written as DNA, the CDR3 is TGTGCCAGCAGCCTGTCTGGGCTAGCCACAGATACGCAGTATTTT. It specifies CASSLSGLATDTQYF.

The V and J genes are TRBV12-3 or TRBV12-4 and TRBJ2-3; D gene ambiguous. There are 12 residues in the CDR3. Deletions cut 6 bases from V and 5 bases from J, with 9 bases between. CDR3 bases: TGTGCCAGCAGAACAGCCATAGATACGCAGTATTTT. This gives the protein CASRTAIDTQYF.

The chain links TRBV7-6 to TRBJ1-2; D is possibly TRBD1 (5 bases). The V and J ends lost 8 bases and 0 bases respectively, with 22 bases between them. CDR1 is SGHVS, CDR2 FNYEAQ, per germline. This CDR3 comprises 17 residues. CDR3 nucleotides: TGTGCCAGCCGGCGGGGGAGCGGTAGGGGATCTAACTATGGCTACACCTTC. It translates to CASRRGSGRGSNYGYTF.